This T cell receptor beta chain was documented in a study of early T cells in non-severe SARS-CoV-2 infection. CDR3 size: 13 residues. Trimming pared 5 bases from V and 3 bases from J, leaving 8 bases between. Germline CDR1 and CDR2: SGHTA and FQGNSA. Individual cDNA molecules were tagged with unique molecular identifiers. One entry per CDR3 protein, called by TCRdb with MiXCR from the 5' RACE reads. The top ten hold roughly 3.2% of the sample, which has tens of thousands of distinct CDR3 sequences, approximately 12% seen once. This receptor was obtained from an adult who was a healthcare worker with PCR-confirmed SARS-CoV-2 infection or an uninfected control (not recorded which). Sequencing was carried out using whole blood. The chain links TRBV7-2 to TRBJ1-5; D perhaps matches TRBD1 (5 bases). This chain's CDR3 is CASSRGFNQPQHF. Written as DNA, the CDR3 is TGTGCCAGCAGCCGGGGGTTCAATCAGCCCCAGCATTTT.